This TCR beta chain was sequenced in a study of blood T cell repertoires in COVID-19. The CDR3 is 15 amino acids. The ends were cut back, 1 base at V and 2 bases at J, with 11 bases in the middle. Germline V gene sequence: CDR1 MNHEY, CDR2 SVGAGI. This clone showed up just once. Measured with immunoSEQ multiplex PCR; TCRdb has only the in-frame clones, and not every one. The sample has roughly 250,000 clones; 80% to 90% are singletons. Grouping used clinical history reported by participants in a survey and questionnaire. The TCR was taken from a woman between 25 and 40 years old who had recovered from COVID-19. The sequenced material came from PBMCs or T cells enriched from blood (not recorded which). The chain couples TRBV6-5 to TRBJ1-1, with a tentative D call TRBD1 (5 bases). CDR3 loop: CASSYFWRGNTEAFF. Here the CDR3 DNA reads TGTGCCAGCAGTTACTTCTGGAGGGGTAACACTGAAGCTTTCTTT.